The T cell receptor beta chain described here comes from a study of T-cell memory formation after mild COVID-19 (dated by TCRdb to the early 2020s). In terms of the full investigation: TCR sequence clusters from the two donors were largely donor specific. Two young, previously healthy adult volunteers, one female and one male, were included in the cohort. Longitudinal TCRalpha and TCRbeta repertoire sequencing tracked T-cell clones expanding and contracting after mild COVID-19 in two donors.

Beyond this particular receptor, the publication reports: Contracting CD4+ clones turned up mainly in the CM and EM memory subsets, whereas EMRA was where CD8+ clones were enriched. Clones that contracted from day 15 to 85 showed balanced CD4/CD8 phenotypes, whereas a second wave of clones that expanded from day 15 to 37 leaned towards CD4+. The study included only two mild cases, and larger cohorts that include severe cases with pre-infection samples were judged to be necessary. The second-wave clones that peaked on day 37 were not confirmed to be SARS-CoV-2 specific. Some responding clones were detected in pre-infection memory, suggesting pre-existing cross-reactive memory T cells joined the SARS-CoV-2 response.

Concerning this clonotype itself: Its binding antigen is unknown. Base quality data are lacking; no much larger clone is found one base away.

Sequencing instrument: Illumina NovaSeq 6000. TCRalpha and TCRbeta cDNA libraries were built by 5'RACE with constant-segment primers, adding sample barcodes and unique molecular identifiers. Trizol reagent was used to extract RNA from every sample. Amplification of the libraries took two PCR steps, and the second step added a second sample barcode plus Illumina TruSeq adapters. Libraries were sequenced on an Illumina NovaSeq with 2 x 150 bp paired-end reads. The paper's data handling went like this. Reads were demultiplexed and collapsed into UMI-guided consensus sequences with migec v1.2.7. Using mixcr v2.1.11, the UMI consensuses were aligned to TRA and TRB V and J templates and assembled into clonotypes. A clonotype was counted as expanded or contracted only when both edgeR and NoisET called the clonotype significant, with the noise models trained on biological replicates. edgeR calls used a false discovery rate-adjusted p below 0.01 and a log2 fold-change threshold of 1. PCA with hierarchical clustering of max-normalized trajectories of the 1000 most abundant clonotypes was used as exploratory dynamics analysis. Separately sequenced CD4+ and CD8+ repertoires were used to assign the CD4 or CD8 phenotype of responding clones. TCRdb cleaned the public reads at Q25 with fastp, built clones with MiXCR and kept in-frame beta chains. Merged by CDR3 protein, the rows form single entries marked with the most common genes and DNA. The authors' filters were not applied to this entry. The table for this sample lists 400,000 to 500,000 distinct CDR3 sequences; 20% of them were counted only once. Of the sample, more than 8% falls within the top ten clones.

PBMCs were isolated by Ficoll-Paque density gradient centrifugation. Material for sequencing was PBMCs or a T cell subset sorted from them (not recorded which). The sequence was obtained from an adult woman who had mild COVID-19 (a few samples of this study predate the infection). The sample titles of this study are shuffled in the database, so cell type and time point are left out; the donor was told from shared clones.

The nucleotide sequence reads TGCGCCAGCAGCCAATCCTCCGGGACAGGGGGCTATGGCTACACCTTC. Translated, this is CASSQSSGTGGYGYTF. The chain couples TRBV4-3 to TRBJ1-2, with TRBD1 matching 11 junction bases. Relative to germline, V is missing 2 bases and J is missing 4 bases, with 6 bases of the junction outside any gene match. From cysteine to phenylalanine, the CDR3 is 16 amino acids long. The only DNA kept is the CDR3, 48 bases in frame from the first base. CDR1 LGHNA and CDR2 YSLEER are derived from the germline V gene.